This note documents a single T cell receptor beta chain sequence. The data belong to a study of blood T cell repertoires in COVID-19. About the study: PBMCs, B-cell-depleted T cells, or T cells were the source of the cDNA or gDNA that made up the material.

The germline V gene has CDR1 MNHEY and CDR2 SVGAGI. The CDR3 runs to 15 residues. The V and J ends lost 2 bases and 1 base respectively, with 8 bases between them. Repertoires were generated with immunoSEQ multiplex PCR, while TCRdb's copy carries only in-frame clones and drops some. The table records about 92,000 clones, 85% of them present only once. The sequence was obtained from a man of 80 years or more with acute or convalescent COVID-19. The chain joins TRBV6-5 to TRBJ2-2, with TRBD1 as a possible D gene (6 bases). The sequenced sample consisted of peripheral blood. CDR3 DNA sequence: TGTGCCAGCAGTTACGGGACACTGAACACCGGGGAGCTGTTTTTT. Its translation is CASSYGTLNTGELFF.